This TCR beta chain was recovered during a study of cytomegalovirus exposure and HLA in healthy donors. Broader study findings: In the analysis, some V segments, TRBV6-2 and TRBV6-3 included, were excluded as indistinguishable.

The CDR3 is 12 residues long. The V end lost 4 bases, the J end lost 8 bases, and 11 bases lay between the germline ends. Germline values: CDR1 SNHLY, CDR2 FYNNEI. With 60 Vbeta and 13 Jbeta primers, the PCR was carried out. The repertoire was sequenced with immunoSEQ multiplex PCR; TCRdb's copy has only in-frame clones and lacks some. The table shows hundreds of thousands of clones, with 75% to 80% occurring only once. Comments on this clone: Its antigen is not known.

The chain carries TRBV2 and TRBJ1-1; D is unresolved. Source material: PBMCs. The TCR originated in a male donor in good health and CMV-seronegative. CDR3 sequence (DNA): TGTGCCAGCAGTGTGGTGGCGGAGGAAGCTTTCTTT. Amino acid sequence: CASSVVAEEAFF.